This TCR beta chain was found in a study of response to subunit inactivated influenza vaccine. A single record per CDR3 protein comes from TCRdb applying MiXCR to the RT-PCR reads. The sample includes about 570,000 distinct CDR3 sequences, over 9% seen only once; the top ten take around 10%. These data also formed part of another study, on T cells expressing NK-cell markers. That paper notes: Making the TCR beta cDNA relied on 5'RACE template switching with UMIs. In sorted CD3+CD56+NKG2C+, CD3+CD56+NKG2C- and CD3+CD56-NKG2C+ T cells, TCR beta repertoires were obtained. One of the eight sequenced donors was seronegative, whereas the other seven were HCMV-seropositive. More than 5 donors carried dominant NKG2C+ clonotypes that made up about 1.0-7.0% of their CD8+ T cells. It was still unclear whether expanded NKG2C+ T cell clones were HCMV specific.

This receptor was taken from a man over 45 who received an inactivated influenza vaccine. The sequences come from PBMCs from blood, collected on the day of vaccination.

CDR3 sequence (DNA): TGCAGTGCTACTGGCGAGGGACTAGCGGGCACAGATACGCAGTATTTT. Protein: CSATGEGLAGTDTQYF. The J gene is TRBJ2-3, the V gene TRBV20-1; 11 bases map to TRBD2. The V and J ends lost 4 bases and 1 base, in that order; junction bases with no gene match: 7. The CDR3 is made up of 16 amino acids. In germline, CDR1 is DFQATT, CDR2 SNEGSKA (reference sequence).